The clone carrying this T cell receptor beta chain was counted between two and nine times. Its antigen is not known. The data were obtained in a study of post-analysis software for immune sequencing data. General observations from the study: Comparison of patients with controls showed 4 to 6 TRBV segments more frequent in patients, TRBV5-6, TRBV5-1 and TRBV20-1 among them. Samples prepared in the same batch strongly co-clustered by F measure.

Trimming left V 3 bases short and J 1 base short, with 20 bases between. Germline CDR1 and CDR2: SGHRS and YFSETQ. The CDR3 has 17 amino acids. The TCR beta cDNA libraries carried unique molecular identifiers. Some 450,000 cDNA molecules were recovered from an input of 1 to 10 million T cells. TCRdb reanalysed the PCR reads using MiXCR and keeps one entry per CDR3 protein. The table lists 350,000 to 450,000 distinct CDR3 sequences, more than 30% of them singletons. The sequenced sample consisted of blood. The receptor was isolated from a girl under 10 years old with multiple sclerosis. The chain uses TRBV5-1 and TRBJ2-7; D may match TRBD1 or TRBD2 (5 bases each). The CDR3 nucleotides read TGCGCCAGCAGCTGGGGACGGAGCCCCATTCTATCCTACGAGCAGTACTTC. This encodes CASSWGRSPILSYEQYF.